A selection of T cell receptor beta chains follows, all from one sample in a study of response to subunit inactivated influenza vaccine. TCRdb passed the RT-PCR reads through MiXCR, listing each CDR3 protein once. The sample includes hundreds of thousands of distinct CDR3 sequences, around a sixth seen only once; the top ten take approximately 10%. The sample here was PBMCs from blood, taken less than 13 days after vaccination. The source is a man aged 50-60 years who received an inactivated influenza vaccine. CDR3s include the opening cysteine and the closing phenylalanine or tryptophan. A D gene is named only where the DNA matches it firmly. Only some rows state a clone size, as once, few, many or a class for expanded clones.

v_call,d_call,clone_size,j_call,cdr3_nt,cdr3_aa
TRBV7-2,-,-,TRBJ1-1,TGTGCCAGCACCTTAGGGTCTTGGGCGCCGTTAGGTGAAGCTTTCTTT,CASTLGSWAPLGEAFF
TRBV30,TRBD2,-,TRBJ2-1,TGTGCCTGGAGATCGGGACTAGCGGGGGCCAACTCCTACAATGAGCAGTTCTTC,CAWRSGLAGANSYNEQFF
TRBV29-1,TRBD2,few,TRBJ2-5,TGCAGCGTTGCCGGACTAGCTCTGTACCAAGAGACCCAGTACTTC,CSVAGLALYQETQYF
TRBV11-2,-,many,TRBJ1-1,TGTGCCAGCAGCTTACTACCGAACACTGAAGCTTTCTTT,CASSLLPNTEAFF
TRBV12-3/TRBV12-4,-,few,TRBJ1-6,TGTGCCAGCAGTTTGCCGCCAGAAGTGGCCCTCCACTTT,CASSLPPEVALHF
TRBV14,-,few,TRBJ2-3,TGTGCCAGCAGCCAAGATGGCGGGGAAGGGACGCAGTATTTT,CASSQDGGEGTQYF
TRBV29-1,TRBD2,-,TRBJ2-7,TGCAGCGTTGTAGGGCCTAGCGGGAGGCCCTCCTACGAGCAGTACTTC,CSVVGPSGRPSYEQYF
TRBV5-1,-,-,TRBJ2-7,TGCGCCAGCAGCTTGGGAGTAGGGGCTTCCTACGAGCAGTACTTC,CASSLGVGASYEQYF
TRBV6-5,TRBD1,-,TRBJ2-7,TGTGCCAGCAGTTACCAGGGACAGGGGGTCGAGCAGTACTTC,CASSYQGQGVEQYF
TRBV4-1,TRBD1,few,TRBJ2-7,TGCGCCAGCAGCACCTATCAGGGGGTAACCTACGAGCAGTACTTC,CASSTYQGVTYEQYF
TRBV30,TRBD1,few,TRBJ1-5,TGTGCCTGGAGTGTAGGTGCAGGGGGCGGCCAGCATTTT,CAWSVGAGGGQHF
TRBV13,-,few,TRBJ2-2,TGTGCCAGCAGCTCCGGGACTCCTTCCTACACCGGGGAGCTGTTTTTT,CASSSGTPSYTGELFF
TRBV7-8,TRBD2,few,TRBJ2-1,TGTGCCAGCAGCCTCACGCGCGGGGGGAATGAGCAGTTCTTC,CASSLTRGGNEQFF
TRBV9,-,few,TRBJ1-1,TGTGCCAGCAGCGTAGGCAGGGGCACTGAAGCTTTCTTT,CASSVGRGTEAFF
TRBV6-6,TRBD2,-,TRBJ2-2,TGTGCCAGCCTAGCGGGGGGCACCGGGGAGCTGTTTTTT,CASLAGGTGELFF
TRBV3-1,TRBD1,few,TRBJ2-2,TGTGCCAGCAGCCCAGGGGGCGGCGGGGAGCTGTTTTTT,CASSPGGGGELFF
TRBV7-2,-,many,TRBJ2-7,TGTGCCAGCAGCTTAGGGAACGGGGCGGTCTACGAGCAGTACTTC,CASSLGNGAVYEQYF
TRBV12-3/TRBV12-4,-,-,TRBJ1-5,TGTGCCAGCGGTTTAGCTAGTCAGCCCCAGCATTTT,CASGLASQPQHF
TRBV12-3/TRBV12-4,-,-,TRBJ2-7,TGTGCCAGCAGTTTCCCCCGTTCCCAAGGCGGGTACGAGCAGTACTTC,CASSFPRSQGGYEQYF
TRBV7-2,-,few,TRBJ2-3,TGTGCCAGCAGCTTTCGGCTCTCCCAAGGCGCAGATACGCAGTATTTT,CASSFRLSQGADTQYF
TRBV7-2,-,many,TRBJ2-7,TGTGCCAGCAGCTTAGTTGGGACTGCCTACGAGCAGTACTTC,CASSLVGTAYEQYF
TRBV12-3/TRBV12-4,-,-,TRBJ2-4,TGTGCCAGCAGTACAAGCAGGGGAAACATTCAGTACTTC,CASSTSRGNIQYF
TRBV20-1,TRBD1,-,TRBJ1-2,TGCAGTGCTAAGACAGGGTTATTGACCTACACCTTC,CSAKTGLLTYTF
TRBV5-6,TRBD1,-,TRBJ2-7,TGTGCCAGCAGCTCGGGAGAGGGACAGGGGGCGTTC,CASSSGEGQGAF
TRBV5-1,-,-,TRBJ1-1,TGCGCCAGCAGAAAGACAGTGAACACTGAAGCTTTCTTT,CASRKTVNTEAFF
TRBV6-6,-,-,TRBJ1-1,TGTGCCAGCAGTTACTCGACCAGGCTCCTCGTGAACACTGAAGCTTTCTTT,CASSYSTRLLVNTEAFF
TRBV20-1,-,-,TRBJ1-1,TGCAGTGCTAGGGAAAGGACAGTACGGACTGAAGCTTTCTTT,CSARERTVRTEAFF
TRBV7-2,-,few,TRBJ1-1,TGTGCCAGCAGCCCAGGAAGCGGTGGGGCAGTTAGCACTGAAGCTTTCTTT,CASSPGSGGAVSTEAFF
TRBV5-4,TRBD2,few,TRBJ2-3,TGTGCCAGCAGCTTGGTCGGTGCAGGGAGGGGAGATACGCAGTATTTT,CASSLVGAGRGDTQYF
TRBV10-3,-,few,TRBJ2-7,TGTGCCACCGCCTGGGGGGACGAGCAGTACTTC,CATAWGDEQYF
TRBV5-5,-,few,TRBJ1-5,TGTGCCAGCAGCTTGGTTTTAAGGACCAGGGGTCAGCCCCAGCATTTT,CASSLVLRTRGQPQHF
TRBV29-1,TRBD2,many,TRBJ2-2,TGCAGCGTTGCCTCACTAGCGGGCGGCACCGGGGAGCTGTTTTTT,CSVASLAGGTGELFF
TRBV29-1,-,-,TRBJ2-7,TGCAGCGTTGAAAAGTCCGGGGGGCGAAGAGGCGAGCAGTACTTC,CSVEKSGGRRGEQYF
TRBV15,-,many,TRBJ1-5,TGTGCCACCAGCAGTATGGGAACCGGGGATCAGCCCCAGCATTTT,CATSSMGTGDQPQHF
TRBV5-1,-,-,TRBJ2-5,TGCGCCAGCAGGAGGGGGGAGTCTGAGACCCAGTACTTC,CASRRGESETQYF
TRBV20-1,-,few,TRBJ1-4,TGCAGTGCTACCCTTCGCCTGCTGAGTAATGAAAAACTGTTTTTT,CSATLRLLSNEKLFF
TRBV12-3/TRBV12-4,-,many,TRBJ2-3,TGTGCCACGAGGGGGTGGACAGCAGATACGCAGTATTTT,CATRGWTADTQYF
TRBV4-1,-,-,TRBJ2-1,TGCGCCAGCAGGGAGCCGGGCCCCGCGAACGAGCAGTTCTTC,CASREPGPANEQFF